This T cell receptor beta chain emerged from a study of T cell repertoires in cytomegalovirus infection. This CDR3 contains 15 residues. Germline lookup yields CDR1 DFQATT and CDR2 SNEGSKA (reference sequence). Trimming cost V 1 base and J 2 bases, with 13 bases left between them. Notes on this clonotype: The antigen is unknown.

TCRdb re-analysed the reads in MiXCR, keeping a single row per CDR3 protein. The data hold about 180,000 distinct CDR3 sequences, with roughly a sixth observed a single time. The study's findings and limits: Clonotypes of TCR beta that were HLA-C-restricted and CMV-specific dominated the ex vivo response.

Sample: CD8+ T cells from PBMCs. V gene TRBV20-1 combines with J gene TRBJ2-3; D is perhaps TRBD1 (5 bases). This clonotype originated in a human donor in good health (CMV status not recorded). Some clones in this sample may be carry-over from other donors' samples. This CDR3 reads CSARVIGRVTDTQYF. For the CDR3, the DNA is TGCAGTGCTAGAGTTATCGGCAGGGTCACAGATACGCAGTATTTT.